This TCR beta chain is from a study of cytomegalovirus exposure and HLA in healthy donors. The CDR3 totals 18 residues. Germline V CDR1 and CDR2: SGHRS, YFSETQ. Trimming took off 4 bases at V and 4 bases at J, with 25 bases between the two ends. Study conclusions and caveats: Later analysis indicated greater clonal expansion among HLA-associated TCR beta chains than among equally common other chains. Researchers reported in a later analysis that a missense DCLRE1C variant was tied to TCR beta V- and J-gene trimming. Among TCR beta chains, those listed as cytomegalovirus-associated numbered 164.

The PCR made use of 60 Vbeta and 13 Jbeta primers. Measured with immunoSEQ multiplex PCR; TCRdb has only the in-frame clones, and not every one. Of approximately 150,000 clones listed, over 60% were seen once; the top ten hold about 3.1%. As concerns this clone: Its antigen is not known.

The TCR sequence derives from a male donor in good health and CMV-seronegative. The sample comprised PBMCs. The chain carries TRBV5-1 and TRBJ2-3; D may be TRBD1 (6 bases). In DNA, the CDR3 is TGCGCCAGCAGCGCGAAAACACAGGGCTACTGGATCCCAGATACGCAGTATTTT. This encodes CASSAKTQGYWIPDTQYF.